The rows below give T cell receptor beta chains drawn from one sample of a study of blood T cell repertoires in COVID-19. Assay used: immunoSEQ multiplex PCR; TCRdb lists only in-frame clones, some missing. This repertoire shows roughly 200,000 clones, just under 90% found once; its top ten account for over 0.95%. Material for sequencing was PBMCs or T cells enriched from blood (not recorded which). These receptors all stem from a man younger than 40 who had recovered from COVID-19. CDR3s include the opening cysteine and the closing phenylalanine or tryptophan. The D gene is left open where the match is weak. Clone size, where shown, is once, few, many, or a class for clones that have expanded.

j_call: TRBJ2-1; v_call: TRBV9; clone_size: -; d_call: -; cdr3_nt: TGTGCCAGCAGCGTAGGGGGCGGCCGGTACAATGAGCAGTTCTTC; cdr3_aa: CASSVGGGRYNEQFF
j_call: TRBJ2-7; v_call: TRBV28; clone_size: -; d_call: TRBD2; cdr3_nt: TGTGCCAGCGTATTAAGAGGACTAGGAGGCCACGAGCAGTACTTC; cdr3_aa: CASVLRGLGGHEQYF
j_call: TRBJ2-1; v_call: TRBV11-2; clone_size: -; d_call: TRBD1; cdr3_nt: TGTGCCAGCAGCCACCTCATTGGACAGGGACACAATGAGCAGTTCTTC; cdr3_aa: CASSHLIGQGHNEQFF
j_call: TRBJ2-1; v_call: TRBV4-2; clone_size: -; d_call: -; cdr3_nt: TGTGCCAGCAGCACGGTCGGTTCCTACAATGAGCAGTTCTTC; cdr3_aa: CASSTVGSYNEQFF
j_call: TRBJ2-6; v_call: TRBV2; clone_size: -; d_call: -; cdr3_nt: TGTGCCAGCAATCTCCCCTCTGGGGCCAACGTCCTGACTTTC; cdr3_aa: CASNLPSGANVLTF
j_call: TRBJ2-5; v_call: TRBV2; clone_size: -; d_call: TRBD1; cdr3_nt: TGTGCCAGCAGTGAATCCGGGACAGGAGCCCAAGAGACCCAGTACTTC; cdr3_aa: CASSESGTGAQETQYF
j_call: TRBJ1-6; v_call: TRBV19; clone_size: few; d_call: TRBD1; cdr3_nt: TGTGCCAGTAGTGGAACAGGGGGAAATTATAATTCACCCCTCCACTTT; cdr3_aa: CASSGTGGNYNSPLHF
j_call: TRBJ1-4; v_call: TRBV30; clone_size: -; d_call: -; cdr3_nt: TGTGCCTGGAGTGGTCCAGCAACTAATGAAAAACTGTTTTTT; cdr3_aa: CAWSGPATNEKLFF
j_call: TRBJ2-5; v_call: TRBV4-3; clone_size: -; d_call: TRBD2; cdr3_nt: TGCGCCAGCAGCCAAGATCTGGCTAGCGGGAAAGAGACCCAGTACTTC; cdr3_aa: CASSQDLASGKETQYF
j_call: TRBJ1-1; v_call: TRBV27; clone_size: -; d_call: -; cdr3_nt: TGTGCCAGCAGTTCCTTAGCGAACACTGAAGCTTTCTTT; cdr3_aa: CASSSLANTEAFF
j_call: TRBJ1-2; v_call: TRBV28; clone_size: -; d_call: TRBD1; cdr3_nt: TGTGCCAGCAGTGCCGACAGGGCGAGAGGCTACACCTTC; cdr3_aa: CASSADRARGYTF
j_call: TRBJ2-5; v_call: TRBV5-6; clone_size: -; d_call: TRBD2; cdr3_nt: TGTGCCAGCAGCTTCCTAGGGACTAGCGGCCTCCCGTACCAAGAGACCCAGTACTTC; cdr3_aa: CASSFLGTSGLPYQETQYF
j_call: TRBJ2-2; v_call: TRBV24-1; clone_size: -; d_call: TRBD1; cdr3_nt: TGTGCCACCAGTGGGACCAGACAGGGGGCAAACACCGGGGAGCTGTTTTTT; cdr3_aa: CATSGTRQGANTGELFF
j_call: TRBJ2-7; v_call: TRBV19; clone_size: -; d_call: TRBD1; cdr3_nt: TGTGCCAGTAGTATCTGGGACAGGAGCTCCTACGAGCAGTACTTC; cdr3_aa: CASSIWDRSSYEQYF
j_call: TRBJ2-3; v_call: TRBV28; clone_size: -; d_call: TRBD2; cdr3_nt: TGTGCCAGCAGGGGACTAGTTGCAGATACGCAGTATTTT; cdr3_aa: CASRGLVADTQYF
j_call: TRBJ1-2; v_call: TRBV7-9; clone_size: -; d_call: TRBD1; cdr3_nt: TGTGCCAGCAGCGGAGGACAGGGGAATGGCTACACCTTC; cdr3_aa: CASSGGQGNGYTF
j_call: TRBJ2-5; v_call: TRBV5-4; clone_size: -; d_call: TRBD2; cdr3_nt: TGTGCCAGCAGCTCCGTGGAGCGGGGGGTCCAAGAGACCCAGTACTTC; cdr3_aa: CASSSVERGVQETQYF
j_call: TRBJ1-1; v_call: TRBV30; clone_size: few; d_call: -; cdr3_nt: TGTGCCTGGACAGGGTTGAACACTGAAGCTTTCTTT; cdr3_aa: CAWTGLNTEAFF
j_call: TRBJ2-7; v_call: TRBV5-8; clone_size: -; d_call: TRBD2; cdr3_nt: TGTGCCAGCAGCTTAAATTTAGCGGGAGGGCCGGACTACGAGCAGTACTTC; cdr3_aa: CASSLNLAGGPDYEQYF
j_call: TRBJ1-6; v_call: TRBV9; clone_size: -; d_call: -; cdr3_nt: TGTGCCAGCAGCGTAACAGGGTTGGGTTCACCCCTCCACTTT; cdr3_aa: CASSVTGLGSPLHF
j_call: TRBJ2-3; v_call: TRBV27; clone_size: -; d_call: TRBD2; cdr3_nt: TGTGCCAGCAGTTTAGGTAGCGGGCATACAGATACGCAGTATTTT; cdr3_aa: CASSLGSGHTDTQYF
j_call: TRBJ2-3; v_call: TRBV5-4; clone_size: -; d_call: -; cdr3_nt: TGTGCCAGCAGCCACACAGATACGCAGTATTTT; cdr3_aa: CASSHTDTQYF
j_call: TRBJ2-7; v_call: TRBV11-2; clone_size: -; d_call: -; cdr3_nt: TGTGCCAGCAGCCCCCCCCCGGGCAGGGGCCCCTCCTACGAGCAGTACTTC; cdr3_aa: CASSPPPGRGPSYEQYF
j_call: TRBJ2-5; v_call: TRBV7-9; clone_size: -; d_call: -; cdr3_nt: TGTGCCAGCAGCTTATCCGGCAGTGGAGGGGAGACCCAGTACTTC; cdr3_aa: CASSLSGSGGETQYF
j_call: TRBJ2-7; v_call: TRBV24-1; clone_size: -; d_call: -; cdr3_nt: TGTGCCACCAGTGGTCCGGGAAGTTACGAGCAGTACTTC; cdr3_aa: CATSGPGSYEQYF
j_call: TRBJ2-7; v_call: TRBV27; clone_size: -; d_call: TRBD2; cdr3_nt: TGTGCCAGCAGTCCCAGACTAGCGGGAGAATTGTGGGAGCAGTACTTC; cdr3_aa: CASSPRLAGELWEQYF
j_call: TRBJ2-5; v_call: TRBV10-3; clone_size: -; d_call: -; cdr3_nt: TGTGCCATCAGTGACGCAGGGCGAAGAGAGACCCAGTACTTC; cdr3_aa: CAISDAGRRETQYF
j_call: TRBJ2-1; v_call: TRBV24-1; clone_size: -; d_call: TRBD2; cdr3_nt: TGTGCCACCAGTGATCGCCGGACTAGCGGCTACAATGAGCAGTTCTTC; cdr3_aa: CATSDRRTSGYNEQFF
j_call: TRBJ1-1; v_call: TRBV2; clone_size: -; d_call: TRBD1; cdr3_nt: TGTGCCAGCAGTGAAGACAGGGGAGTCTCCACTGAAGCTTTCTTT; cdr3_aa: CASSEDRGVSTEAFF
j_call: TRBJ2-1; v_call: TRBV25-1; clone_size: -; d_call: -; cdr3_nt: TGTGCCAGCAGAAGCCAACGGGTGAATGAGCAGTTCTTC; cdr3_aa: CASRSQRVNEQFF
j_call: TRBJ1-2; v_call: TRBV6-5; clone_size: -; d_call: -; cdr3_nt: TGTGCCAGCAGGGGCCCGGAACCGACTAACTATGGCTACACCTTC; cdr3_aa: CASRGPEPTNYGYTF
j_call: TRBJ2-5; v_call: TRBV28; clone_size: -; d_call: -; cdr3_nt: TGTGCCAGCAGTTTAAGGGGGAACCACCAAGAGACCCAGTACTTC; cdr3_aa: CASSLRGNHQETQYF
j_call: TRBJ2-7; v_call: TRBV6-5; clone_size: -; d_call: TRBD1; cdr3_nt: TGTGCCAACAGGGGGCCTTCCTACGAGCAGTACTTC; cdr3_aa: CANRGPSYEQYF
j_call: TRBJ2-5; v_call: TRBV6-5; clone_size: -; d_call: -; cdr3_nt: TGTGCCAGCAGTTACGGTCCAGGGGCGAGAGAGACCCAGTACTTC; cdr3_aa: CASSYGPGARETQYF